Presented here are 17 T cell receptor beta chains from one specimen sequenced in a study of beta chain features in type 1 diabetes. Expressed TCRB transcripts were sequenced after all isolated RNA was converted to cDNA. The assay was immunoSEQ multiplex PCR, and TCRdb's table has in-frame clones only and misses some. The sample contains roughly 150,000 clones, approximately 10% of which appear only once. General study points: Among patients with Type 1 diabetes, TCRB CDR3s were moderately but significantly shorter in every one of the four CD4+ subsets.

For these TCRs, the target antigens are not known. The sample was central memory CD4+ T cells from blood. The receptors come from a woman in her thirties with type 1 diabetes.

V usage is TRBV27 and J usage is TRBJ1-2; possibly TRBD1 for D (5 bases). Looked up from germline, CDR1 is MNHEY and CDR2 is SMNVEV (reference sequence). Trimming took 8 bases from V and 4 from J, leaving 20 bases between them. The CDR3 is 15 amino acids. CDR3 region: CASGYRPDRGYGYTF. The DNA for the CDR3 is TGTGCCAGCGGATATAGACCCGATAGGGGCTATGGCTACACCTTC.

The chain employs TRBV10-3 and TRBJ2-1; no clear D. V gave up 6 bases and J gave up 0 bases, with 12 bases separating them. The CDR3 has 15 residues. Germline V CDR1 and CDR2: ENHRY, SYGVKD. The CDR3 region has the DNA TGTGCCATCAGCGTCCTTCCGAGCTCCTACAATGAGCAGTTCTTC. The encoded protein is CAISVLPSSYNEQFF.

This clone has more than one count but fewer than ten. DNA for the CDR3: TGTGCCAGCAGCCAAGATGAGGAGAGGGACACTGAAGCTTTCTTT. Protein sequence: CASSQDEERDTEAFF. The chain recombines TRBV4-2 with TRBJ1-1; D unresolved. CDR3 length: 15 amino acids. CDR1 and CDR2 from the germline V gene are LGHNA and YNFKEQ. Between the trimmed V and J ends, which lost 0 bases and 3 bases, there was a span of 11 bases.

This CDR3 reads CAISGLLNTEAFF. The CDR3, as DNA: TGTGCCATATCGGGACTTTTGAACACTGAAGCTTTCTTT. The chain couples TRBV11-3 to TRBJ1-1; weak D call: TRBD1 (5 bases). The germline CDR1 and CDR2 sequences are SGHNT and YENEEA. The V end lost 10 bases, the J end lost 0 bases, and 12 bases lay between the germline ends. The CDR3 sequence is 13 residues long.

The table lists this clone with a few counts. This chain uses TRBV28 with TRBJ2-3; TRBD2 matches 12 bases. Per the germline V gene, CDR1 is MDHEN and CDR2 is SYDVKM. The V segment lost 6 bases and the J segment 6 bases; nucleotides outside the gene matches: 10. CDR3 size: 16 residues. The CDR3 DNA reads as TGTGCCAGCAGCTCCCGGACTAGCGGGATAAGGGATACGCAGTATTTT. Protein sequence: CASSSRTSGIRDTQYF. Filled out from reference TRBV28 and TRBJ2-3, the complete variable domain reads DVKVTQSSRYLVKRTGEKVFLECVQDMDHENMFWYRQDPGLGLRLIYFSYDVKMKEKGDIPEGYSVSREKKERFSLILESASTNQTSMYLCASSSRTSGIRDTQYFGPGTRLTVL.

This clone occurred a few times. The chain combines TRBV30 with TRBJ1-4; a weak D match, TRBD1 (5 bases). The V end lost 3 bases, the J end lost 8 bases, and 10 bases lay between the germline ends. The germline V gene has CDR1 GTSNPN and CDR2 SVGIG (reference sequence). This CDR3 is 12 amino acids long. This CDR3 reads CAWSGGEEKLFF. CDR3 in DNA: TGTGCCTGGAGCGGGGGTGAGGAAAAACTGTTTTTT. Full variable domain (remainder filled in from reference TRBV30 and TRBJ1-4): SQTIHQWPATLVQPVGSPLSLECTVEGTSNPNLYWYRQAAGRGLQLLFYSVGIGQISSEVPQNLSASRPQDRQFILSSKKLLLSDSGFYLCAWSGGEEKLFFGSGTQLSVL.

This clone came up a few times. The V call is TRBV6-6, the J call TRBJ2-7; TRBD2 aligns across 12 bases. The CDR3 spans 15 residues. J lost 3 bases, V lost 5 bases, and 5 bases had no gene match. Germline V gene sequence: CDR1 MNHNY, CDR2 SVGAGI (reference sequence). The CDR3 sequence: CASSRGLAGHYEQYF. CDR3 DNA: TGTGCCAGCAGTCGGGGACTAGCGGGCCACTACGAGCAGTACTTC.

The chain combines TRBV30 with TRBJ1-3; the D is unclear. Germline loops: CDR1 GTSNPN, CDR2 SVGIG (reference sequence). Trimming stripped 5 bases from V and 1 base from J, with 9 bases between. This CDR3 has 13 amino acids. The CDR3: CAWERNSGNTIYF. For the CDR3, the DNA is TGTGCCTGGGAGAGAAATTCTGGAAACACCATATATTTT.

CDR3 sequence: CSVEPTGGDEQYF. As DNA, the CDR3 is TGCAGCGTTGAGCCAACAGGGGGGGACGAGCAGTACTTC. This chain links TRBV29-1 with TRBJ2-7; a possible D gene is TRBD1 (8 bases). This CDR3 region has 13 residues. Trimming shortened V by 3 bases and J by 5 bases, and 14 bases separated the two germline ends. Germline CDR1 SQVTM, CDR2 ANQGSEA.

This clone occurred a few times. V gene TRBV28 combines with J gene TRBJ1-4, with TRBD1 identical over 7 bases. CDR3 size: 15 residues. Trimming removed 3 bases from V and 3 bases from J; junction bases left unmatched: 4. Per the germline V gene, CDR1 is MDHEN and CDR2 is SYDVKM. This CDR3 reads CASSFVQGANEKLFF. CDR3 nucleotide sequence: TGTGCCAGCAGTTTTGTCCAGGGGGCTAATGAAAAACTGTTTTTT.

This clone was recorded a few times. The V and J genes are TRBV29-1 and TRBJ1-1, with a weak D call TRBD1 (5 bases). The CDR3 is 12 residues long. Germline CDR1 and CDR2: SQVTM and ANQGSEA. V gave up 7 bases and J gave up 6 bases, with 15 bases separating them. Here the CDR3 reads CSGSGRGSEAFF. The CDR3, as DNA: TGCAGCGGATCAGGGCGGGGGTCTGAAGCTTTCTTT.

The chain couples TRBV7-3 to TRBJ2-3; 10 nucleotides align to TRBD1. The germline V gene encodes CDR1 SGHTA and CDR2 FQGTGA. V lost 5 bases, J lost 4 bases, and 9 bases stayed unmatched. The CDR3 is 16 amino acids. This CDR3 is CASSQVGTGVADTQYF. CDR3 DNA: TGTGCCAGCAGCCAGGTCGGGACAGGGGTGGCAGATACGCAGTATTTT.

This clone was observed a handful of times. This chain links TRBV11-3 with TRBJ1-1; D unclear. Germline values: CDR1 SGHNT, CDR2 YENEEA. Between the trimmed V and J ends, which lost 5 bases and 1 base, there was a span of 14 bases. The CDR3 length is 15 residues. The chain's CDR3 is CASSPRRGTNTEAFF. CDR3 in DNA: TGTGCCAGCAGCCCCCGACGCGGCACGAACACTGAAGCTTTCTTT.

The J gene is TRBJ2-2, the V gene TRBV29-1; TRBD1 matches 10 bases. This CDR3 spans 15 amino acids. V dropped 5 bases and J dropped 4; count of bases not matched to a gene: 7. Germline V lookup: CDR1 SQVTM, CDR2 ANQGSEA. CDR3 sequence reads: CSVSDRGRPTGELFF. The CDR3 coding sequence is TGCAGCGTTTCTGACAGGGGGCGTCCCACCGGGGAGCTGTTTTTT.

The V gene is TRBV11-3, the J gene TRBJ1-2; TRBD1 aligns across 8 bases. J was trimmed by 0 bases and V by 6 bases; bases with no gene match: 15. The CDR3 totals 18 residues. Per the germline V gene, CDR1 is SGHNT and CDR2 is YENEEA. CDR3 coding DNA: TGTGCCAGCAGATCAGGGGGCGCGGGCACCCTAGCTAACTATGGCTACACCTTC. This encodes CASRSGGAGTLANYGYTF.

This chain uses TRBV2 with TRBJ1-1; 9 nucleotides line up with TRBD1. V lost 2 bases and J lost 6; bases outside the gene matches: 4. Germline CDR1 SNHLY, CDR2 FYNNEI. There are 14 residues in the CDR3. The CDR3 here is CASSERDRAAEAFF. DNA of the CDR3: TGTGCCAGCAGTGAAAGGGACAGGGCCGCTGAAGCTTTCTTT.

The chain links TRBV25-1 to TRBJ2-1; 7 bases align to TRBD2. Per the germline V gene, CDR1 is MGHDK and CDR2 is SYGVNS. The CDR3 covers 16 residues. Trimming took 0 bases from V and 5 from J; bases not matched to a gene: 7. The CDR3 loop reads CASSEYWGEGNNEQFF. The CDR3 DNA sequence: TGTGCCAGCAGTGAATACTGGGGGGAGGGGAACAATGAGCAGTTCTTC.